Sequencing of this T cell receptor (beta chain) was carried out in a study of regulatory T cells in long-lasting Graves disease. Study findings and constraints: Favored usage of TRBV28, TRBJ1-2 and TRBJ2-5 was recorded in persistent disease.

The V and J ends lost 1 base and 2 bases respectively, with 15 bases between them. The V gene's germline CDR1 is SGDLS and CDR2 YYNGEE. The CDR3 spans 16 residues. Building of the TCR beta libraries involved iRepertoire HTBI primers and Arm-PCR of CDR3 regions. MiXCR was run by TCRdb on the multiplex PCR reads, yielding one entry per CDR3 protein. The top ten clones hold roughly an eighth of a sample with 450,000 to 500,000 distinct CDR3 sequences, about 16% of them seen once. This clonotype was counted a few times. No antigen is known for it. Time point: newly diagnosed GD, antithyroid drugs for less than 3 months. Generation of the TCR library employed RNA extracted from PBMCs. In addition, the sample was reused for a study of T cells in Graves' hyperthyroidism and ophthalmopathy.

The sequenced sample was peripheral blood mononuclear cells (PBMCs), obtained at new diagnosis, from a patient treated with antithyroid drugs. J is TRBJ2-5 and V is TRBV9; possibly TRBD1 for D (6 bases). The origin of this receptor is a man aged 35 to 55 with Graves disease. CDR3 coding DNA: TGTGCCAGCAGCGTAACGCCCGGGACAAATCAAGAGACCCAGTACTTC. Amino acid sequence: CASSVTPGTNQETQYF.